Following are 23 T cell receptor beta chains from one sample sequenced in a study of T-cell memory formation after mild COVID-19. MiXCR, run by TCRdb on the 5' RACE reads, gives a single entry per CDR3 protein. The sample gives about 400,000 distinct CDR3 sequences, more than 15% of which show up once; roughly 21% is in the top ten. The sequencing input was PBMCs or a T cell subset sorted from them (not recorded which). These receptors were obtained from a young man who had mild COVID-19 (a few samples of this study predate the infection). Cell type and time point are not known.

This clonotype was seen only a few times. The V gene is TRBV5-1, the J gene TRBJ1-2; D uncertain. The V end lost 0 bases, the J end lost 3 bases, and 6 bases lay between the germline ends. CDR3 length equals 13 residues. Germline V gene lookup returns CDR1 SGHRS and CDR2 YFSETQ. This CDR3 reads CASSLVVDYGYTF. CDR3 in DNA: TGCGCCAGCAGCTTGGTCGTTGACTATGGCTACACCTTC.

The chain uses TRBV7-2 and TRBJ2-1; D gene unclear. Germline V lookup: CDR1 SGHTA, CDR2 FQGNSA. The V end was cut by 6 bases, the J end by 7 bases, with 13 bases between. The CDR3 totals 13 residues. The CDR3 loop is CASSSYWINEQFF. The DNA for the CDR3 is TGTGCCAGCAGTTCCTACTGGATAAATGAGCAGTTCTTC.

CDR3 amino acids: CASSDDYEGEQFF. For the CDR3, the DNA is TGTGCCAGCAGTGACGACTATGAGGGTGAGCAGTTCTTC. V gene TRBV6-4 combines with J gene TRBJ2-1, with D perhaps TRBD2 (5 bases). Germline V gene sequence: CDR1 MRHNA, CDR2 SNTAGT. This CDR3 has 13 residues. Between the trimmed V and J ends, which lost 2 bases and 9 bases, there was a span of 11 bases.

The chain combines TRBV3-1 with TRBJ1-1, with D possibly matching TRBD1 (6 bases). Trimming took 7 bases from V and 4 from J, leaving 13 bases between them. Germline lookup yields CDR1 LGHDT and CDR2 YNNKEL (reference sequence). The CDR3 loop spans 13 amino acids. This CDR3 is CASTPRGATEAFF. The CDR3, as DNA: TGTGCCAGCACCCCCCGGGGGGCCACTGAAGCTTTCTTT.

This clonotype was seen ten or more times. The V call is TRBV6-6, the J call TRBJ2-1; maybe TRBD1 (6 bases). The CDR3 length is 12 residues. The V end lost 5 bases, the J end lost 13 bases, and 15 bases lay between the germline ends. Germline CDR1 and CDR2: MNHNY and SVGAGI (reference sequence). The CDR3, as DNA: TGTGCCAGCAGTACAGGACAGCTCGAACAGTTCTTC. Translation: CASSTGQLEQFF.

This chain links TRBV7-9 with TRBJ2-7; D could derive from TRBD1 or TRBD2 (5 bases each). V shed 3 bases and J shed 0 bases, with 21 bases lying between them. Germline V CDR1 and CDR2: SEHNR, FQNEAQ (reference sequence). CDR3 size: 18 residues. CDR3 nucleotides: TGTGCCAGCAGCTTCATCGAAGCGAACGGGGCCCTCTCCTACGAGCAGTACTTC. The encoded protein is CASSFIEANGALSYEQYF.

This chain's CDR3 is CASSFIGNQPQHF. CDR3 bases: TGTGCCAGCAGTTTTATTGGCAATCAGCCCCAGCATTTT. This chain links TRBV6-2 or TRBV6-3 with TRBJ1-5; D not certain. Germline V gene data show CDR1 as MNHEY and CDR2 as SVGEGT. CDR3 size: 13 residues. The ends were cut back, 4 bases at V and 2 bases at J, with 6 bases in the middle.

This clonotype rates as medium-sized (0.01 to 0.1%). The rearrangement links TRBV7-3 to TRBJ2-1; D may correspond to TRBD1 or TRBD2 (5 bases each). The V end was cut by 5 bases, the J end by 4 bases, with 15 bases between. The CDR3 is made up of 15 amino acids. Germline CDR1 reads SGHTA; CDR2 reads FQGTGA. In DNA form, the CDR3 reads TGTGCCAGCAGCCGAGGGGCCTCCGGGTACAATGAGCAGTTCTTC. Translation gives CASSRGASGYNEQFF.

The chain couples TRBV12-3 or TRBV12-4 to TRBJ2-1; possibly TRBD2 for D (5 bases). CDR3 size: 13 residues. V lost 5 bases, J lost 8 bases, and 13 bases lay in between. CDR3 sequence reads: CASSPPGSDEQFF. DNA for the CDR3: TGTGCCAGCAGTCCCCCGGGGTCCGATGAGCAGTTCTTC.

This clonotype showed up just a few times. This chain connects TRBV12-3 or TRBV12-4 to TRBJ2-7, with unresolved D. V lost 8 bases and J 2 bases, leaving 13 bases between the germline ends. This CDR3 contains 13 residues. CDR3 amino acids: CASVRDIAYEQYF. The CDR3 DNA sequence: TGTGCCAGCGTCCGAGACATCGCCTACGAGCAGTACTTC.

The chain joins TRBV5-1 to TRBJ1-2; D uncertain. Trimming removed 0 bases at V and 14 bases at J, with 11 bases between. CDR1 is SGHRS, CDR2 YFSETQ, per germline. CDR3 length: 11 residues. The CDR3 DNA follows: TGCGCCAGCAGCTTGGAGGAACTAATAACCTTC. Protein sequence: CASSLEELITF.

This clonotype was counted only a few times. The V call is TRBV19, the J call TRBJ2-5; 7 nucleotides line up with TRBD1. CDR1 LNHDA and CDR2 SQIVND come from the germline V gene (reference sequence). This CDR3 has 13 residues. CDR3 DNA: TGTGCGACCGGGACAGTCAACCAAGAGACCCAGTACTTC. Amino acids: CATGTVNQETQYF.

CDR3 protein: CASSEGASPGGEQFF. The CDR3 nucleotides are TGTGCCAGCAGTGAAGGGGCTAGCCCGGGGGGTGAGCAGTTCTTC. The gene calls are TRBV2 and TRBJ2-1; 7 nucleotides line up with TRBD2. V lost 1 base, J lost 9 bases, and 9 bases stayed unmatched. Germline V gene lookup returns CDR1 SNHLY and CDR2 FYNNEI. The CDR3 contains 15 residues.

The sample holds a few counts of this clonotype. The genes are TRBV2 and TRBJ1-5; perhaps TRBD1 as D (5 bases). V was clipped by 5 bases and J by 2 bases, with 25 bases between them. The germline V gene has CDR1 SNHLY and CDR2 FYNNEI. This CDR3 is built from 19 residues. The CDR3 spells CASSLFGTAREFGNQPQHF. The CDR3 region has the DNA TGTGCCAGCAGTTTGTTCGGAACAGCCAGGGAGTTTGGCAATCAGCCCCAGCATTTT.

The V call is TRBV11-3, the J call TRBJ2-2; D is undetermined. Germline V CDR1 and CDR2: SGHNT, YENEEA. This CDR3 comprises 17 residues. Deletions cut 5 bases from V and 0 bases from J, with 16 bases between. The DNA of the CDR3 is TGTGCCAGCAGCCCAGGCCTCCACCGCGCGAACACCGGGGAGCTGTTTTTT. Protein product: CASSPGLHRANTGELFF.

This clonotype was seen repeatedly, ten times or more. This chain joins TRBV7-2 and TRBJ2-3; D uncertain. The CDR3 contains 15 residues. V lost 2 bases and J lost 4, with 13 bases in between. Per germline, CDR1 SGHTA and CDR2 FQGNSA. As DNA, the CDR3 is TGTGCCAGCAGCTTATCCAGAGAAGAGGCAGATACGCAGTATTTT. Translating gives CASSLSREEADTQYF.

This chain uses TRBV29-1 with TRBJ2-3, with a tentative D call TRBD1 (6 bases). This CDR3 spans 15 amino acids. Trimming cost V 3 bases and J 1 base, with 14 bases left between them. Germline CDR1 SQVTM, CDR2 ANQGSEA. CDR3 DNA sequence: TGCAGCGTTGAGGGACACCGTTTGGGCACAGATACGCAGTATTTT. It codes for CSVEGHRLGTDTQYF.

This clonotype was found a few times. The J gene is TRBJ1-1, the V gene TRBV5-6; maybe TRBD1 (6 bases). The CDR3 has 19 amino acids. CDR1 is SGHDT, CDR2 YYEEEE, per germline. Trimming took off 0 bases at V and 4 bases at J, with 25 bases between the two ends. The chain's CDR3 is CASSLGAGVVLEGSTEAFF. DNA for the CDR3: TGTGCCAGCAGCTTGGGGGCAGGGGTTGTACTTGAAGGGAGCACTGAAGCTTTCTTT.

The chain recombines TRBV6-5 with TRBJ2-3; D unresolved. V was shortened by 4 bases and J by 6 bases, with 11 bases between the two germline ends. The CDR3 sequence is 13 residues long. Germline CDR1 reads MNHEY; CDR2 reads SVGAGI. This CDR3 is CASSFRLGDTQYF. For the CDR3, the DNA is TGTGCCAGCAGTTTTCGGTTGGGCGATACGCAGTATTTT.

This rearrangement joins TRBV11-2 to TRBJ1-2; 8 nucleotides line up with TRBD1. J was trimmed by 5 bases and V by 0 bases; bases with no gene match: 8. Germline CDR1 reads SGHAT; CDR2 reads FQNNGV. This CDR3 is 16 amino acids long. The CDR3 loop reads CASSLDRTGRTYGYTF. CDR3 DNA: TGTGCCAGCAGCTTAGATCGGACAGGGCGTACATATGGCTACACCTTC.

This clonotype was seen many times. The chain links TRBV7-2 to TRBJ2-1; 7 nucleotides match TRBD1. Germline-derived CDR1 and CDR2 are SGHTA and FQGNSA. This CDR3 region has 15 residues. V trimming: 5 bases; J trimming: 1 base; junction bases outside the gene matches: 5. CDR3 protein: CASSPRQGSYNEQFF. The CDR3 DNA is TGTGCCAGCAGCCCTAGACAGGGATCCTACAATGAGCAGTTCTTC.

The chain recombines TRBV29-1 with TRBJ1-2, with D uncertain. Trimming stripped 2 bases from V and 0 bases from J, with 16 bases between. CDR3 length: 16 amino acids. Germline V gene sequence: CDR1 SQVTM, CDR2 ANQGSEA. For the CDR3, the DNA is TGCAGCGTTGAACCCACTCAAATTCATCCTAACTATGGCTACACCTTC. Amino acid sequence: CSVEPTQIHPNYGYTF.

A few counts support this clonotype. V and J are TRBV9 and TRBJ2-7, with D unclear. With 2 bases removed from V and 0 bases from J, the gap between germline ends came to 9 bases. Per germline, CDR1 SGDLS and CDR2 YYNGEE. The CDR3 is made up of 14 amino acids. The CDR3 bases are TGTGCCAGCAGCGTCACAGAAAGCTCCTACGAGCAGTACTTC. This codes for CASSVTESSYEQYF.